Following are 25 T cell receptor beta chains from one sample sequenced in a study of Graves' ophthalmopathy and Graves' hyperthyroidism. Amplification targeted the TCR beta CDR3 regions, with RNA transcripts as the source material. In the first round, RT-PCR was carried out with HTBI primers, and a multiplex PCR formed the second round. Each CDR3 protein is one row after TCRdb ran MiXCR on the multiplex PCR reads. The sample has about 700,000 distinct CDR3 sequences, about two fifths seen once. The sample was peripheral blood. These receptors all stem from an adult man with Graves' ophthalmopathy.

This sequence joins TRBV4-3 and TRBJ1-4; 7 nucleotides agree with TRBD1. This CDR3 has 17 residues. The germline gives CDR1 LGHNA, CDR2 YSLEER. Trimming took 0 bases from V and 7 from J; bases not matched to a gene: 11. The CDR3 DNA reads TGCGCCAGCAGCCAAGATTTAGGACAGGCAACTGGTGAAAAACTGTTTTTT. It yields the protein CASSQDLGQATGEKLFF.

With respect to this clonotype: One end of the junction is discordant with germline, which a read error may explain. CDR3: CASSADRDRAHTIYF. As DNA, the CDR3 is TGTGCCAGCAGTGCCGACCGGGACAGGGCGCACACCATATATTTT. The chain employs TRBV10-3 and TRBJ1-3; 9 bases are a match to TRBD1. The CDR3 extends over 15 amino acids. Germline-derived CDR1 and CDR2 are ENHRY and SYGVKD.

Points on this clonotype: At one end, the junction sequence differs from germline, possibly due to a read error. The chain is built from TRBV10-3 and TRBJ2-5; tentatively, D is TRBD1 (6 bases). The CDR3 contains 16 residues. Per the germline V gene, CDR1 is ENHRY and CDR2 is SYGVKD. The CDR3 DNA sequence: TGTGCCAGCAGTTCCCACCAGGGGATAGGGGAGGAGACCCAGTACTTC. This translates into CASSSHQGIGEETQYF.

The V and J genes are TRBV7-8 and TRBJ1-1; tentative D call: TRBD1 (6 bases). Per germline, CDR1 SGHVS and CDR2 FQNEAQ. Trimming stripped 3 bases from V and 3 bases from J, with 8 bases between. The CDR3 sequence is 13 residues long. This CDR3 is CASSFGGHTEAFF. The CDR3 DNA is TGTGCCAGCAGCTTCGGGGGCCACACTGAAGCTTTCTTT. The full variable domain, rest sourced from reference TRBV7-8 and TRBJ1-1, is GAGVSQSPRYKVAKRGQDVALRCDPISGHVSLFWYQQALGQGPEFLTYFQNEAQLDKSGLPSDRFFAERPEGSVSTLKIQRTQQEDSAVYLCASSFGGHTEAFFGQGTRLTVV.

The J gene is TRBJ1-1, the V gene TRBV20-1; TRBD1 matches 11 bases. Germline V lookup: CDR1 DFQATT, CDR2 SNEGSKA (reference sequence). V lost 0 bases, J lost 4 bases, and 16 bases stayed unmatched. The CDR3 runs 19 residues. This chain's CDR3 is CSARDDWGGMGQGVTEAFF. For the CDR3, the DNA is TGCAGTGCTAGAGATGATTGGGGGGGGATGGGACAGGGGGTCACTGAAGCTTTCTTT.

This clonotype occurred many times. The chain carries TRBV9 and TRBJ2-7, with D uncertain. The CDR3 sequence is 14 residues long. Germline assignment: CDR1 SGDLS and CDR2 YYNGEE. V lost 0 bases and J 4 bases, leaving 11 bases between the germline ends. The CDR3 here is CASSVEVGGYEQYF. CDR3 DNA: TGTGCCAGCAGCGTAGAGGTCGGCGGATACGAGCAGTACTTC.

The chain combines TRBV5-1 with TRBJ1-6, with D uncertain. The CDR3 length is 15 residues. V was pared by 0 bases and J by 5 bases, with 9 bases between. The germline CDR1 and CDR2 sequences are SGHRS and YFSETQ. CDR3 amino acids: CASSLAGVDNSPLHF. Here the CDR3 DNA reads TGCGCCAGCAGCTTGGCCGGAGTAGATAATTCACCCCTCCACTTT.

In this sample, this clonotype turned up a few times. This chain joins TRBV27 and TRBJ1-1; the D gene is possibly TRBD1 (6 bases). CDR1 and CDR2 (germline): MNHEY, SMNVEV (reference sequence). Trimming stripped 2 bases from V and 4 bases from J, with 14 bases between. The CDR3 extends over 15 amino acids. In DNA form, the CDR3 reads TGTGCCAGCAGTTTAAGCCCTCAGGGGAGCACTGAAGCTTTCTTT. Translated: CASSLSPQGSTEAFF.

This sequence joins TRBV5-1 and TRBJ2-3; TRBD1 aligns across 8 bases. The V segment lost 4 bases and the J segment 4 bases; nucleotides outside the gene matches: 11. The CDR3 runs 16 residues. Germline V lookup: CDR1 SGHRS, CDR2 YFSETQ. The CDR3 spells CASSTGQGPVADTQYF. The CDR3 bases are TGCGCCAGCAGCACCGGACAGGGACCCGTCGCAGATACGCAGTATTTT. The complete variable domain, with remaining parts taken from reference TRBV5-1 and TRBJ2-3, reads KAGVTQTPRYLIKTRGQQVTLSCSPISGHRSVSWYQQTPGQGLQFLFEYFSETQRNKGNFPGRFSGRQFSNSRSEMNVSTLELGDSALYLCASSTGQGPVADTQYFGPGTRLTVL.

This clonotype has ten or more counts. CDR3 sequence reads: CASSEWQGGEKLFF. The CDR3 bases are TGTGCCAGCAGTGAATGGCAGGGAGGCGAAAAACTGTTTTTT. The rearrangement uses TRBV25-1 and TRBJ1-4, with TRBD1 as a possible D gene (5 bases). CDR3 length: 14 residues. The V and J ends lost 1 base and 8 bases respectively, with 11 bases between them. Germline V gene lookup returns CDR1 MGHDK and CDR2 SYGVNS.

The chain joins TRBV10-3 to TRBJ1-1; D might be TRBD1 (5 bases). Germline loops: CDR1 ENHRY, CDR2 SYGVKD. V was cut by 6 bases and J by 9 bases, with 20 bases left in between. This CDR3 comprises 14 residues. CDR3 residues: CAIRMEGSRVQAFF. CDR3 nucleotides: TGTGCCATCAGGATGGAGGGGTCGCGTGTTCAAGCTTTCTTT.

This clonotype occurred many times. This rearrangement joins TRBV5-6 to TRBJ2-2, with a possible D match to TRBD1 (6 bases). The CDR3 runs to 14 residues. V lost 1 base and J 7 bases, leaving 11 bases between the germline ends. From germline, CDR1 is SGHDT and CDR2 YYEEEE. The CDR3 coding sequence is TGTGCCAGCAGCTTGTTGGGGGCTGGCGGGGAGCTGTTTTTT. Its protein product is CASSLLGAGGELFF.

The table lists this clonotype with many counts. The V gene is TRBV6-6, the J gene TRBJ1-1, with D possibly being TRBD1 (6 bases). The V and J ends lost 2 bases and 1 base respectively, with 8 bases between them. CDR1 is MNHNY and CDR2 is SVGAGI in the germline V gene (reference sequence). This CDR3 has 14 residues. CDR3 sequence (DNA): TGTGCCAGCAGTTACAACAGGGAGAACACTGAAGCTTTCTTT. Translating it yields CASSYNRENTEAFF.

This clonotype showed up just a few times. This chain links TRBV7-2 with TRBJ2-7, with D maybe TRBD1 (6 bases). CDR1 SGHTA and CDR2 FQGNSA come from the germline V gene. This CDR3 spans 15 amino acids. V was shortened by 5 bases and J by 2 bases, with 16 bases between the two germline ends. Written as DNA, the CDR3 is TGTGCCAGCAGCCCAGCAGGGGTAGGGGCCTACGAGCAGTACTTC. Its translation: CASSPAGVGAYEQYF.

This clonotype was picked up many times. The chain has TRBV6-6 and TRBJ1-5; 8 nucleotides match TRBD1. V was pared by 5 bases and J by 0 bases, with 6 bases of the junction left unmatched. CDR3 length: 16 residues. The germline CDR1 and CDR2 sequences are MNHNY and SVGAGI (reference sequence). This chain's CDR3 is CASSLRGPYSNQPQHF. The CDR3, as DNA: TGTGCCAGCAGTCTCAGGGGGCCGTATAGCAATCAGCCCCAGCATTTT.

This clonotype was counted only a few times. The chain couples TRBV7-2 to TRBJ1-5; D uncertain. The V gene lost 8 bases and the J gene lost 11 bases, with 19 bases spanning the gap. This CDR3 comprises 13 residues. CDR1 is SGHTA and CDR2 is FQGNSA in the germline V gene. The CDR3 protein is CASSPHEGTTQHF. In DNA form, the CDR3 reads TGTGCCAGCTCACCACACGAGGGTACGACCCAGCATTTT.

This clonotype has more than one count but fewer than ten. This chain links TRBV27 with TRBJ2-7, with 12 bases aligning to TRBD2. This CDR3 is 16 amino acids long. CDR1 and CDR2 (germline): MNHEY, SMNVEV (reference sequence). V trimming: 5 bases; J trimming: 6 bases; junction bases outside the gene matches: 11. The CDR3 nucleotides are TGTGCCAGCAGTCTGACTAGCGGGGGCCTCCTGGGCGAGCAGTACTTC. Encoded protein: CASSLTSGGLLGEQYF.

This clonotype was detected ten times or more. The chain employs TRBV12-3 or TRBV12-4 and TRBJ1-2; D is uncertain. Trimming shortened V by 3 bases and J by 1 base, and 9 bases separated the two germline ends. There are 14 residues in the CDR3. The CDR3, as DNA: TGTGCCAGCAGTTTCTCCGGAGATAACTATGGCTACACCTTC. This sequence encodes CASSFSGDNYGYTF.

This chain joins TRBV12-3 or TRBV12-4 and TRBJ1-2; D call uncertain. The CDR3 is made up of 15 amino acids. The V and J ends lost 6 bases and 2 bases respectively, with 16 bases between them. CDR3 bases: TGTGCCAGCAGCCCCGAGTTTGTTGGAAACTATGGCTACACCTTC. This sequence encodes CASSPEFVGNYGYTF.

The J gene is TRBJ1-2, the V gene TRBV10-3; D is possibly TRBD1 (5 bases). CDR3 length: 13 residues. Trimming pared 2 bases from V and 3 bases from J, leaving 7 bases between. Germline V gives CDR1 ENHRY, CDR2 SYGVKD. Written as DNA, the CDR3 is TGTGCCATCAGTGAGCAGGGAGACTATGGCTACACCTTC. Amino acid sequence: CAISEQGDYGYTF.

This clonotype appeared many times. The CDR3 protein is CASSLMRGRAFF. In DNA form, the CDR3 reads TGTGCCAGCAGTTTAATGCGGGGGAGGGCTTTCTTT. The chain combines TRBV12-3 or TRBV12-4 with TRBJ1-1; D is possibly TRBD1 (5 bases). V was pared by 2 bases and J by 11 bases, with 12 bases between. The CDR3 contains 12 residues.

There are many counts of this clonotype. The V and J genes are TRBV7-2 and TRBJ1-2; perhaps TRBD1 as D (5 bases). The CDR3 runs 16 residues. Germline loops: CDR1 SGHTA, CDR2 FQGNSA. V lost 8 bases to trimming and J lost 1 base, with 20 bases between them. CDR3 in DNA: TGTGCCAGCTCCCCAGGGTGGGGAGAGAATAACTATGGCTACACCTTC. Translating gives CASSPGWGENNYGYTF.

The CDR3, as DNA: TGTGCCAGCAGATCCCGGAGGAGGCAGGGGGCCGGGGAGACCCAGTACTTC. As protein: CASRSRRRQGAGETQYF. This sequence joins TRBV7-9 and TRBJ2-5; 8 bases map to TRBD1. Germline CDR1 and CDR2: SEHNR and FQNEAQ (reference sequence). The CDR3 consists of 17 residues. J was trimmed by 5 bases and V by 6 bases; bases with no gene match: 17.

This clonotype was detected ten times or more. The genes are TRBV10-3 and TRBJ1-1; a weak D match, TRBD1 (6 bases). The CDR3 has 15 residues. CDR1 and CDR2 (germline): ENHRY, SYGVKD. V dropped 8 bases and J dropped 4 bases, with 20 bases sitting between them. CDR3 in DNA: TGTGCCATCTCCCGTAGGGGGGATGAGGGCACTGAAGCTTTCTTT. This codes for CAISRRGDEGTEAFF.

This clonotype has a count of ten or more. The chain has TRBV7-6 and TRBJ1-5; D is ambiguous. With 5 bases removed from V and 3 bases from J, the gap between germline ends came to 11 bases. This CDR3 has 14 residues. Germline values: CDR1 SGHVS, CDR2 FNYEAQ. The CDR3 bases are TGTGCCAGCAGCCCAGACTATTTCAATCAGCCCCAGCATTTT. This encodes CASSPDYFNQPQHF.